This T cell receptor (beta chain) was documented in a study of blood T cell repertoires in COVID-19. Study-level information: COVID-19 samples, acute and convalescent, were from the United States, Italy and Spain.

In this sample, this clone turned up a few times. The CDR3 loop spans 16 amino acids. In germline, CDR1 is MGHRA, CDR2 YSYEKL. Germline trimming cut 0 bases from V and 6 bases from J; bases unmatched to any gene: 8. Cohorts were based on clinical histories the participants reported. Clones were read by immunoSEQ multiplex PCR, and TCRdb kept only the in-frame ones, dropping some. The sample contains approximately 190,000 clones, around 82% of which appear only once. This chain links TRBV4-1 with TRBJ2-7; TRBD1 matches 10 bases. The source material was PBMCs or T cells enriched from blood (not recorded which). The TCR originated in a man aged 40-55 years who had recovered from COVID-19. In DNA, the CDR3 is TGCGCCAGCAGCCAAGATACCCAGGGACAGGGGCGCGAGCAGTACTTC. It encodes CASSQDTQGQGREQYF.